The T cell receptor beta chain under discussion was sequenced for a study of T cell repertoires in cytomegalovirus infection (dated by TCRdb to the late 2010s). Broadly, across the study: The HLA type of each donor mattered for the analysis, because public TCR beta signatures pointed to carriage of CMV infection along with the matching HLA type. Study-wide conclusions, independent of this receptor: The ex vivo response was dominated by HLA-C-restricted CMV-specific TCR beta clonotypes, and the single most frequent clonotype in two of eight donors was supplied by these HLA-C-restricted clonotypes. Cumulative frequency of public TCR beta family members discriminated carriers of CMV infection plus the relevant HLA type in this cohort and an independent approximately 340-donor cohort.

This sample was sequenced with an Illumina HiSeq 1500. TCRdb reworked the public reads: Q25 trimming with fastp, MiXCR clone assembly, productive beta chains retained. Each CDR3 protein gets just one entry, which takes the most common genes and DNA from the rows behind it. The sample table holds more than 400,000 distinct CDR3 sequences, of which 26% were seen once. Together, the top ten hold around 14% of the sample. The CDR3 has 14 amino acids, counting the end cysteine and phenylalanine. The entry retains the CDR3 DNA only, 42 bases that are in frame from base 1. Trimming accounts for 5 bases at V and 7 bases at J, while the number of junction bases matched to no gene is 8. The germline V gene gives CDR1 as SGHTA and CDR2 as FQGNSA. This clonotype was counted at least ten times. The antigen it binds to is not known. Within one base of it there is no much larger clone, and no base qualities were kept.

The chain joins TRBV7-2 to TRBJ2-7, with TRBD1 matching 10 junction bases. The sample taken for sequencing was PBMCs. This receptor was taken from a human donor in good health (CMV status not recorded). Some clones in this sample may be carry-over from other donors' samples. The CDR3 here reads CASSPRDRGKEQYF. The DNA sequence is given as TGTGCCAGCAGCCCGAGGGACAGGGGTAAAGAGCAGTACTTC.